The following is a T cell receptor beta chain sequence with its context. Its target antigen remains unknown. Base qualities are missing; no much larger clone stands one base away. This sample is drawn from a study of shared clonotypes between healthy human individuals (dated by TCRdb to about 2020). About the full investigation: A few men and a couple of women, aged 18 to 49 years, made up the cohort. For each donor, three plates each were used for CD4 naive and CD4 memory, two plates were used for CD8 naive, and one plate was used for CD8 memory. To estimate repertoire size and how much clonotypes are shared between individuals, the study performed deep sequencing of blood TCR repertoires from about five healthy adults. To increase sequencing depth and limit assay-specific biases, TCR repertoire library preparation and sequencing were carried out by different laboratories using diverse techniques. Leukapheresis yielded between about 0.94 and 8.9 billion PBMCs per donor. Beyond this particular receptor, the publication reports: Pairwise subsampling indicated that sequencing depth was expected to affect the degree of clonotype sharing among donors. Compared with non-shared clonotypes, the clonotypes found in all four sorted-subset donors had higher generation probabilities. Larger estimated clonotype richness was generally found for naive subsets than for memory subsets. Because the study included a small number of donors, the genetic and exposure-history diversity represented was limited. Only blood was sampled, and tissue TCR repertoires likely differ from those in blood. Incomplete sequencing was indicated by rarefaction of sorted-subset datasets, despite the large sequencing depth. Sharing across several donors was observed for roughly 5% of naive CD4, under 4% of naive CD8, 2.3% of memory CD4, and about 0.4% of memory CD8 clonotypes.

Using the deep immunoSEQ assay, TCR CDR3 regions were amplified from genomic DNA by multiplex PCR. Extracted genomic DNA from each cell subset was spread evenly across all wells of several immunoSEQ 96-well plates, with each plate serving as a replicate. For sorted subsets, approximately 190 ng genomic DNA, equal to tens of thousands of T cell genomes, was loaded into each replicate PCR. Purified libraries were quantified with a Qubit 3.0 fluorometer, sized on a Bioanalyzer 2100, and re-quantified with the KAPA Library Quantification kit. Every immunoSEQ 96-well plate was sequenced on a separate single-read 150-cycle Illumina NextSeq 550 flow cell. Concerning the study's data processing: Because the immunoSEQ output held only junctional sequences and lacked quality scores, the filtering could not match the filtering applied to full-length reads. Sequences were annotated with PyIR, a Python wrapper for IgBLAST v1.9, and V/J genes and CDR3 were assigned using IMGT germline references. Reads were removed for weak V/J assignments (E-value above 1e-6), missing CDR3, stop codons, out-of-frame junctions, or ambiguous translated residues. V3J clonotypes were defined as sequences sharing an identical inferred V gene, J gene, and CDR3 amino acid sequence. To compute the percentage overlap between repertoires, the number of shared unique clonotypes was divided by the size of the smaller repertoire. RTK rarefaction, the Chao1 estimator, and Recon v2.1 estimates of unobserved clonotypes were used to assess repertoire richness. Generation probabilities were computed with OLGA for all TCRbeta clonotypes obtained by the gDNA method from several donors. TCRdb retrieved this table from immuneACCESS and kept in-frame rearrangements only. Not all clones are present; in checked studies, unresolved V genes account for under half, and no reason is known for the remainder. V, J and clone size reflect that table, while D and trimming were determined from the DNA. Recorded for this sample are hundreds of thousands of clones; 95% to 97% of them occurred a single time. 0.095% to 0.13% of the sample is in the top ten clones.

CD8 naive samples were obtained by positive selection for CCR7 among CD45RO-negative cells, yielding a CD45RA+CCR7+ population from which TemRA cells were excluded. Healthy HIV-negative adults with no recently reported acute infections or vaccinations were included as donors. Every donor was a Caucasian adult living in Nashville, Tennessee, USA. After blood collection by leukapheresis, PBMCs were isolated using Ficoll-Histopaque density gradient centrifugation and then cryopreserved in the vapor phase of liquid nitrogen. Purity and quantity of every magnetically sorted T cell population were checked by analytical flow cytometry. Genomic DNA was isolated from every sorted fraction and measured by UV absorbance on a Nanodrop 2000c. The origin of this receptor is a woman aged 25 to 39 in good health. The source material was naive CD8+ T cells sorted from blood. Per the publication, the cell subset or site label means: CD45RA+CCR7+.

The CDR3 amino acid sequence is: CASSHPGTRTYEQYF. The DNA reads TGTGCCAGCAGCCATCCCGGGACTAGAACCTACGAGCAGTACTTC. The V and J genes are TRBV7-9 and TRBJ2-5, and TRBD2 aligns with 8 junction nucleotides. With the DNA end fitting TRBJ2-7 better, the J assignment may be wrong. CDR1 SEHNR and CDR2 FQNEAQ were looked up in the germline V gene (reference sequence). The CDR3 goes from the cysteine to the phenylalanine over 15 residues. Only CDR3 DNA remains: 45 bases, in frame from the first base.